Following are 25 T cell receptor beta chains from one sample sequenced in a study of blood T cell repertoires in COVID-19. This table comes from immunoSEQ multiplex PCR, and its TCRdb copy is limited to in-frame clones, with some not included. The table records 160,000 or so clones, approximately 79% of them present only once. Sequencing was done on a sample of peripheral blood. All receptors derive from a woman in her sixties or seventies with COVID-19, enrolled during active disease.

The chain links TRBV28 to TRBJ1-1; 10 bases map to TRBD1. Trimming at V came to 3 bases and at J to 3 bases, leaving 1 base not matched to a gene. The CDR3 is made up of 14 amino acids. Germline V gene sequence: CDR1 MDHEN, CDR2 SYDVKM. CDR3 in amino acids: CASSLDRGYTEAFF. The CDR3 DNA sequence: TGTGCCAGCAGTTTGGACAGGGGGTACACTGAAGCTTTCTTT.

This rearrangement joins TRBV30 to TRBJ2-7; the match to TRBD2 covers 10 bases. The CDR3 length is 13 residues. Germline V CDR1 and CDR2: GTSNPN, SVGIG (reference sequence). Losses at the gene ends were 4 bases for V and 7 bases for J; bases not matched to a gene: 7. CDR3 DNA sequence: TGTGCCTGGACCACTAGCGGGACGCGAGAGCAGTACTTC. This translates into CAWTTSGTREQYF.

The chain has TRBV11-2 and TRBJ2-2; 8 bases match TRBD2. Germline V gene data show CDR1 as SGHAT and CDR2 as FQNNGV. V lost 5 bases, J lost 2 bases, and 7 bases stayed unmatched. This CDR3 is 16 amino acids long. The chain's CDR3 is CASSPLAGGNTGELFF. CDR3 DNA: TGTGCCAGCAGCCCTCTAGCGGGTGGAAACACCGGGGAGCTGTTTTTT.

The chain combines TRBV6-5 with TRBJ2-5, with 8 bases identical to TRBD2. After removal of 6 bases from V and 2 bases from J, the junction contained 2 bases not matched to a gene. The length of the CDR3 is 13 residues. Per the germline V gene, CDR1 is MNHEY and CDR2 is SVGAGI. CDR3 protein: CASRPSGQETQYF. The CDR3 nucleotides read TGTGCCAGCAGGCCTAGCGGGCAAGAGACCCAGTACTTC.

This clone was found a few times. V is TRBV5-4 and J is TRBJ2-2, with D possibly being TRBD2 (5 bases). With 4 bases removed from V and 4 bases from J, the gap between germline ends came to 8 bases. The CDR3 is 13 residues long. Looked up from germline, CDR1 is SGHNT and CDR2 is YYREEE (reference sequence). The CDR3 DNA reads as TGTGCCAGCAGCCCGGGATCCACCGGGGAGCTGTTTTTT. It encodes CASSPGSTGELFF. Variable domain in full (rest from reference TRBV5-4 and TRBJ2-2): ETGVTQSPTHLIKTRGQQVTLRCSSQSGHNTVSWYQQALGQGPQFIFQYYREEENGRGNFPPRFSGLQFPNYSSELNVNALELDDSALYLCASSPGSTGELFFGEGSRLTVL.

V gene TRBV28 combines with J gene TRBJ2-6, with TRBD2 as a possible D gene (6 bases). The CDR3 loop spans 15 amino acids. Trimming removed 2 bases at V and 2 bases at J, with 7 bases between. Looked up from germline, CDR1 is MDHEN and CDR2 is SYDVKM. CDR3 region: CASSLGGTGANVLTF. The CDR3 nucleotides are TGTGCCAGCAGTTTAGGCGGGACTGGGGCCAACGTCCTGACTTTC. The full variable domain, in which reference TRBV28 and TRBJ2-6 provide the parts outside the CDR3, is DVKVTQSSRYLVKRTGEKVFLECVQDMDHENMFWYRQDPGLGLRLIYFSYDVKMKEKGDIPEGYSVSREKKERFSLILESASTNQTSMYLCASSLGGTGANVLTFGAGSRLTVL.

The chain couples TRBV7-9 to TRBJ2-7; 8 bases agree with TRBD2. The V gene's germline CDR1 is SEHNR and CDR2 FQNEAQ (reference sequence). The CDR3 is 16 amino acids. The ends lost 5 bases at V and 6 bases at J; junction bases unmatched: 15. DNA for the CDR3: TGTGCCAGCAGCCAAGCCTTTCCGTCGGGAGGGGGCGAGCAGTACTTC. Its translation: CASSQAFPSGGGEQYF.

This clone appeared a few times. The rearrangement joins TRBV21-1 to TRBJ2-2; the tabulated D call, TRBD2, remains unverified against the DNA. TRBV21-1 is a recognized pseudogene. This CDR3 has 16 amino acids. The CDR3 DNA follows: TGTGCCAGCAGCAAAGCAAGAGGGATGGGCACCGGGGAGCTGTTTTTT. It encodes CASSKARGMGTGELFF.

The count of this clone is one. This sequence joins TRBV7-6 and TRBJ2-1, with a tentative D call TRBD1 (6 bases). Germline V gene sequence: CDR1 SGHVS, CDR2 FNYEAQ. Trimming removed 5 bases at V and 6 bases at J, with 17 bases between. The CDR3 contains 15 residues. The CDR3 DNA reads as TGTGCCAGCAGCCCTACAACAGGGAGACCCAATGAGCAGTTCTTC. Translated: CASSPTTGRPNEQFF.

This clone was seen only a few times. The V gene is TRBV7-2, the J gene TRBJ1-3; D gene unclear. The germline V gene encodes CDR1 SGHTA and CDR2 FQGNSA. V gave up 5 bases and J gave up 2 bases, with 19 bases separating them. The CDR3 extends over 17 amino acids. The CDR3 protein is CASSTPPLPHTGNTIYF. CDR3 bases: TGTGCCAGCAGCACACCTCCCTTGCCCCATACTGGAAACACCATATATTTT.

The chain is built from TRBV6-5 and TRBJ2-7; 8 bases fit TRBD1. Germline trimming cut 6 bases from V and 2 bases from J; bases unmatched to any gene: 9. Germline CDR1 is MNHEY and CDR2 is SVGAGI. The CDR3 has 15 amino acids. The chain's CDR3 is CASSPGTGGTYEQYV. CDR3 DNA sequence: TGTGCCAGCAGCCCCGGGACAGGTGGGACCTACGAGCAGTACGTC.

The chain has TRBV18 and TRBJ1-2; TRBD1 matches 7 bases. This CDR3 has 18 amino acids. Germline lookup yields CDR1 KGHSH and CDR2 LQKENI. With 3 bases clipped from V and 0 bases from J, the junction kept 13 bases outside the gene matches. This CDR3 reads CASSPVGTVGPTNYGYTF. The DNA for the CDR3 is TGTGCCAGCTCACCGGTCGGGACAGTGGGACCTACTAACTATGGCTACACCTTC.

The chain joins TRBV6-5 to TRBJ1-5; D is unresolved. The CDR3 consists of 12 residues. Germline V gives CDR1 MNHEY, CDR2 SVGAGI. Trimming took 10 bases from V and 3 from J, leaving 10 bases between them. The CDR3 sequence: CATRAPNQPQHF. The CDR3 bases are TGTGCCACCAGAGCCCCCAATCAGCCCCAGCATTTT.

The chain has TRBV28 and TRBJ1-5; 7 bases align to TRBD1. J gave up 9 bases and V 5 bases, and 7 bases lay outside the gene matches. CDR1 MDHEN and CDR2 SYDVKM come from the germline V gene. The CDR3 has 13 amino acids. The CDR3 sequence is CASSIPHRGPQHF. For the CDR3, the DNA is TGTGCCAGCAGTATCCCGCACAGGGGGCCCCAGCATTTT.

This chain connects TRBV11-2 to TRBJ2-5; 7 bases match TRBD1. The CDR3 is made up of 14 amino acids. The V gene's germline CDR1 is SGHAT and CDR2 FQNNGV. The J segment lost 2 bases and the V segment lost 5 bases, leaving 5 bases of the junction unmatched. The CDR3 loop is CASSPPGQQETQYF. As DNA, the CDR3 is TGTGCCAGCAGCCCCCCGGGACAGCAAGAGACCCAGTACTTC.

The chain employs TRBV27 and TRBJ1-5; the D gene is possibly TRBD1 (6 bases). The CDR3 consists of 12 residues. Trimming cost V 1 base and J 9 bases, with 7 bases left between them. Germline-derived CDR1 and CDR2 are MNHEY and SMNVEV (reference sequence). The CDR3 loop is CASSLLGGPQHF. The CDR3 DNA follows: TGTGCCAGCAGTTTATTAGGGGGGCCCCAGCATTTT.

As concerns this clone: A read error may explain this, as a much larger clone is one base away. The chain recombines TRBV5-4 with TRBJ2-5; the D is unclear. Germline lookup yields CDR1 SGHNT and CDR2 YYREEE (reference sequence). V dropped 0 bases and J dropped 5 bases, with 5 bases sitting between them. This CDR3 has 12 amino acids. CDR3: CASSLAGETQYF. CDR3 sequence (DNA): TGTGCCAGCAGCTTGGCCGGGGAGACCCAGTACTTC.

This clone has only a few counts. The V gene is TRBV7-9, the J gene TRBJ2-1, with 7 nucleotides matching TRBD1. This CDR3 has 15 amino acids. With 5 bases clipped from V and 5 bases from J, the junction kept 9 bases outside the gene matches. Germline V gives CDR1 SEHNR, CDR2 FQNEAQ (reference sequence). CDR3 in DNA: TGTGCCAGCAGCGAGCTAAGCGGACAGGACAATGAGCAGTTCTTC. Translated, it gives CASSELSGQDNEQFF.

The chain combines TRBV5-4 with TRBJ1-6; 10 positions agree with TRBD1. The V segment lost 0 bases and the J segment 7 bases; nucleotides outside the gene matches: 4. The CDR3 consists of 16 residues. Germline V gene data show CDR1 as SGHNT and CDR2 as YYREEE (reference sequence). This CDR3 reads CASSLGGTGVNSPLHF. The CDR3 DNA reads as TGTGCCAGCAGCTTGGGTGGGACAGGGGTCAATTCACCCCTCCACTTT.

The gene calls are TRBV5-5 and TRBJ1-2; D not certain. The CDR3 has 12 amino acids. Looked up from germline, CDR1 is SGHKS and CDR2 is YYEKEE (reference sequence). Trimming pared 1 base from V and 7 bases from J, leaving 8 bases between. In DNA form, the CDR3 reads TGTGCCAGCAGCTTGAATGTGGCTGGCTACACCTTC. Translated: CASSLNVAGYTF. The variable domain in full, completed from reference TRBV5-5 and TRBJ1-2, reads DAGVTQSPTHLIKTRGQQVTLRCSPISGHKSVSWYQQVLGQGPQFIFQYYEKEERGRGNFPDRFSARQFPNYSSELNVNALLLGDSALYLCASSLNVAGYTFGSGTRLTVV.

This clone was seen only once. The chain carries TRBV7-3 and TRBJ2-3, with 9 bases aligning to TRBD1. V was pared by 1 base and J by 4 bases, with 9 bases of the junction left unmatched. This CDR3 contains 17 residues. Germline values: CDR1 SGHTA, CDR2 FQGTGA. The CDR3 sequence: CASSLSRGTGSPDTQYF. The CDR3 DNA is TGTGCCAGCAGCTTAAGTAGAGGGACAGGGAGCCCAGATACGCAGTATTTT.

The chain couples TRBV10-3 to TRBJ1-5; 7 bases are shared with TRBD1. Looked up from germline, CDR1 is ENHRY and CDR2 is SYGVKD. Germline trimming cut 2 bases from V and 2 bases from J; bases unmatched to any gene: 3. CDR3 size: 15 residues. CDR3 residues: CAISEDREGNQPQHF. The DNA for the CDR3 is TGTGCCATCAGTGAGGACAGGGAAGGCAATCAGCCCCAGCATTTT.

The chain uses TRBV5-1 and TRBJ1-2; D remains ambiguous. V was cut by 1 base and J by 3 bases, with 10 bases left in between. Germline V gives CDR1 SGHRS, CDR2 YFSETQ. The CDR3 is 14 amino acids. CDR3 protein: CASSLSGLDYGYTF. Here the CDR3 DNA reads TGCGCCAGCAGCTTGTCAGGACTAGACTATGGCTACACCTTC.

This clone came up a few times. The rearrangement joins TRBV19 to TRBJ1-5; D is ambiguous. The CDR3 spans 14 residues. CDR1 is LNHDA and CDR2 is SQIVND in the germline V gene (reference sequence). V lost 5 bases, J lost 4 bases, and 12 bases lay in between. DNA for the CDR3: TGTGCCAGTAGTGGAGGAGTTGGTAATCAGCCCCAGCATTTT. It encodes CASSGGVGNQPQHF.

The chain joins TRBV28 to TRBJ2-7; possibly TRBD1 for D (5 bases). The germline V and J ends were trimmed by 8 bases and 4 bases, with 18 bases remaining between them. Germline V gene sequence: CDR1 MDHEN, CDR2 SYDVKM. The CDR3 contains 14 residues. This CDR3 is CASSKSGQFYEQYV. In DNA form, the CDR3 reads TGTGCCAGCTCTAAGTCCGGACAATTTTACGAGCAGTACGTC.